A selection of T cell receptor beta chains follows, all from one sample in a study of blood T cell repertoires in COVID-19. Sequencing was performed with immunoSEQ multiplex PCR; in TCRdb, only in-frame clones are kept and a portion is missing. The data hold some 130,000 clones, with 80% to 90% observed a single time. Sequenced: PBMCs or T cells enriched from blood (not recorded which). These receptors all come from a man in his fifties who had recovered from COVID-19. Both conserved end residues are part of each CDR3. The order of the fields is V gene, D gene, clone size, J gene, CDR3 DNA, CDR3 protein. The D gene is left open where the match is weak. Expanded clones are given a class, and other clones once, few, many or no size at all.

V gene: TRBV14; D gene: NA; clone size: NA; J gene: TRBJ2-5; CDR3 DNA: TGTGCCAGCAGCCAAGTTCTGGCGGCAGGGCGAGAGACCCAGTACTTC; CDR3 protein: CASSQVLAAGRETQYF
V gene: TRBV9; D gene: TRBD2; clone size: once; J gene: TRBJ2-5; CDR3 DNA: TGTGCCAGCAGCCCCCGGACTAGCGGGACCCAATACAAAGAGACCCAGTACTTC; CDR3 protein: CASSPRTSGTQYKETQYF
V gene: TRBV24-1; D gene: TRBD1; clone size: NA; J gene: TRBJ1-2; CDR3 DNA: TGTGCCACCAGTCCCCCGGACAGGGTGAGTGGCTACACCTTC; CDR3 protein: CATSPPDRVSGYTF
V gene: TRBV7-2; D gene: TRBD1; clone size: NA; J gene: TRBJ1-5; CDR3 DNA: TGTGCCAGCAGCAACCGACAGGGGGCTGATCAGCCCCAGCATTTT; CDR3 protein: CASSNRQGADQPQHF
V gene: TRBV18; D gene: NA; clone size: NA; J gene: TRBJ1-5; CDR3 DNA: TGTGCCAGCTCACCAACAAACAGGCAGCCCCAGCATTTT; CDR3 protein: CASSPTNRQPQHF
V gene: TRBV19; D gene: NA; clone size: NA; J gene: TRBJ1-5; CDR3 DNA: TGTGCCAGTAGTATAGATGGGGCGGGGTTGAGGGGCAATCAGCCCCAGCATTTT; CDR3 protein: CASSIDGAGLRGNQPQHF
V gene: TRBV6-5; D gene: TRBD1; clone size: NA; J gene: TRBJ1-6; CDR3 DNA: TGTGCCAGCAGTTACTCTTGGGGGACAGGGGATTCACCCCTCCACTTT; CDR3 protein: CASSYSWGTGDSPLHF
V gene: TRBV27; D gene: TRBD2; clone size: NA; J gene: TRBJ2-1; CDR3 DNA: TGTGCCAGCACCCGGACTAGCGGGAGGGCCCAAGAGCAGTTCTTC; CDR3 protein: CASTRTSGRAQEQFF
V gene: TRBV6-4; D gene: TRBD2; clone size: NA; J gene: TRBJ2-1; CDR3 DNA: TGTGCCGGCGTGACGGGGGGGTCTCCCTTCAATGAGCAGTTCTTC; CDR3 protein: CAGVTGGSPFNEQFF
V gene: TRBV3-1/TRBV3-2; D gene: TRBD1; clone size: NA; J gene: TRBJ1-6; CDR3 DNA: TGTGCCAGCAGCCAACTTACACCGGGACAGCTCAATTCACCCCTCCACTTT; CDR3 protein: CASSQLTPGQLNSPLHF
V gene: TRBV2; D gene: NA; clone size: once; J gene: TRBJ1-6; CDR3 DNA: TGTGCCAGCAGTGACAGGGCTGTTAATAATTCACCCCTCCACTTT; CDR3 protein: CASSDRAVNNSPLHF
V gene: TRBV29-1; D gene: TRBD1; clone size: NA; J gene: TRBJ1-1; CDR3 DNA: TGCAGCGTAGATCGGGACAGGGTGACTGAAGCTTTCTTT; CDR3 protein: CSVDRDRVTEAFF
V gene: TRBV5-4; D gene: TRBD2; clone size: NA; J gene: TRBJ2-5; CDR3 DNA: TGTGCCAGCAGCCTAGCGGGGGGTCGCGAGACCCAGTACTTC; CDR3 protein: CASSLAGGRETQYF
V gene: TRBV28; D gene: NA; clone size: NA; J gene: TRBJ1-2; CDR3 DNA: TGTGCCAGCAGCGAGACAGACGGTGGCTACACCTTC; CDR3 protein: CASSETDGGYTF
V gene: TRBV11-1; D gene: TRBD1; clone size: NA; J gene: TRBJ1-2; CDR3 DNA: TGTGCCAGCAGCCCCCAGGGGGCGCGTTATGGCTACACCTTC; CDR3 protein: CASSPQGARYGYTF
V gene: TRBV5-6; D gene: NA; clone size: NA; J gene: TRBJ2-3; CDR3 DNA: TGTGCCAGCAGCTTGGTAGGACAGACCACAGATACGCAGTATTTT; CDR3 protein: CASSLVGQTTDTQYF
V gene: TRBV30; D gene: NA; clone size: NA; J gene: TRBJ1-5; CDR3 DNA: TGTGCCTGGAACAGCGGGGGCAATCAGCCCCAGCATTTT; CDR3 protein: CAWNSGGNQPQHF
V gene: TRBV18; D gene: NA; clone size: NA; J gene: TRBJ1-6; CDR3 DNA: TGTGCCAGCTCACCTCTCACAGCTAAGGATAATTCACCCCTCCACTTT; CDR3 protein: CASSPLTAKDNSPLHF
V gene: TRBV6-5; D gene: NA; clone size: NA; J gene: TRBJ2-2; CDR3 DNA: TGTGCCAGCAGTAAGACAGTTGTCAACGGGGAGCTGTTTTTT; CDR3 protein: CASSKTVVNGELFF
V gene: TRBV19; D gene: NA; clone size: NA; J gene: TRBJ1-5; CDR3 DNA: TGTGCCAGTAGTATACAACAGAATCAGCCCCAGCATTTT; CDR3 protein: CASSIQQNQPQHF
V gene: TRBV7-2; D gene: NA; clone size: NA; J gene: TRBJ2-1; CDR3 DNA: TGTGCCAGCAGCTTAATGGCAGGAAGAATAGGGCAGTTCTTC; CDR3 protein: CASSLMAGRIGQFF
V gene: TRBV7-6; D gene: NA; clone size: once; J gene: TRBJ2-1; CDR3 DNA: TGTGCCAGCAGCCCGCAAGCGGGTAGCTCCTACAATGAGCAGTTCTTC; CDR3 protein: CASSPQAGSSYNEQFF
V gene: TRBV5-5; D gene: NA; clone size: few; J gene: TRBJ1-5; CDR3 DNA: TGTGCCAGCAGCCCGGGGAGGGCTGGCAATCAGCCCCAGCATTTT; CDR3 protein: CASSPGRAGNQPQHF
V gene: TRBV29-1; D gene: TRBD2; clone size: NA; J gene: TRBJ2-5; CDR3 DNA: TGCAGCGTTGTCCCGGGGGGGCTGGAGACCCAGTACTTC; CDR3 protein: CSVVPGGLETQYF
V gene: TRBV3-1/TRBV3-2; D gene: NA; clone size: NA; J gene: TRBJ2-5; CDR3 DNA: TGTGCCAGCAGCCGGGACTTCTGGACCCAGTACTTC; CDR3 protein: CASSRDFWTQYF
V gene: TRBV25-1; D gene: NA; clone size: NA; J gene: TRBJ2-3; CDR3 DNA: TGTGCCAGCAGTGCCTCACTGGTGGATACGCAGTATTTT; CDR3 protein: CASSASLVDTQYF
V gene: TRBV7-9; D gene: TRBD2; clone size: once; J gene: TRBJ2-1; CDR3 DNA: TGTGCCAGCAGCTCCCTGGGATTAGCGGGGGGGCGCAATGAGCAGTTCTTC; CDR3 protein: CASSSLGLAGGRNEQFF
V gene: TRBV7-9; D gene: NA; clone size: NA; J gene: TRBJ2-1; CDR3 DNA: TGTGCCAGCAGCCCCCCCGGGACTTCCTACAATGAGCAGTTCTTC; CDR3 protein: CASSPPGTSYNEQFF
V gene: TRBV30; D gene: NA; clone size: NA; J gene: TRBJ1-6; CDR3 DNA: TGTGCCTGGAGATACAGTCCCTATAATTCACCCCTCCACTTT; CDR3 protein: CAWRYSPYNSPLHF
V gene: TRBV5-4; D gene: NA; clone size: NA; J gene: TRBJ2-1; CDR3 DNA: TGTGCCAGCAGCGTGCAGGGAATCGGTCGAGGTGAGCAGTTCTTC; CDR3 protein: CASSVQGIGRGEQFF
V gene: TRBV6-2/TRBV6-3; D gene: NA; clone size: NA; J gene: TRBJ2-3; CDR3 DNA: TGTGCCAGCAGTGCAAGACCGGGACAACCTAGCACAGATACGCAGTATTTT; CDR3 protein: CASSARPGQPSTDTQYF
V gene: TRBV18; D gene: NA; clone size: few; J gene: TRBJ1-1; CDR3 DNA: TGTGCCAGCTCACCGACAGTGAACACTGAAGCTTTCTTT; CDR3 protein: CASSPTVNTEAFF
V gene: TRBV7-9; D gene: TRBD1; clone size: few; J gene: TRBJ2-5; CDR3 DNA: TGTGCCAGCGACAGGGGGGCAGAGACCCAGTACTTC; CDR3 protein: CASDRGAETQYF
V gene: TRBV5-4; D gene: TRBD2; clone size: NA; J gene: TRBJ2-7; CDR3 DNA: TGTGCCAGCAGCGTGCCGGGACTAGGTAACGAGCAGTACTTC; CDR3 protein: CASSVPGLGNEQYF
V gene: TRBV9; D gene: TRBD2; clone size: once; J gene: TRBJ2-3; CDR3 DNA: TGTGCCAGCAGCGTAAGGGCGGGGGGCACAGATACGCAGTATTTT; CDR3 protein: CASSVRAGGTDTQYF
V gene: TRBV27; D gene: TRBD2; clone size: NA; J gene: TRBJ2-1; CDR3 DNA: TGTGCCAGCACCCCAAGGGGGACTAGCGGGTACAATGAGCAGTTCTTC; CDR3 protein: CASTPRGTSGYNEQFF
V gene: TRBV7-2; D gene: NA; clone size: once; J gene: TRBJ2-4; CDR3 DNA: TGTGCCAGCAGCTTAGACGGGGGCAAAAACATTCAGTACTTC; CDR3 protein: CASSLDGGKNIQYF
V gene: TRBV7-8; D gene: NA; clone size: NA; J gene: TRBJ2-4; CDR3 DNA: TGTGCCAGCAGCTTAGCGCGAAGGGACAACAAAAACATTCAGTACTTC; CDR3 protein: CASSLARRDNKNIQYF
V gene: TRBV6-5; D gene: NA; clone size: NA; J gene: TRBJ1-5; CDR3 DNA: TGTGCCAGCAGTTACTCCACTGGGGCAGATCAGCCCCAGCATTTT; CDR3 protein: CASSYSTGADQPQHF
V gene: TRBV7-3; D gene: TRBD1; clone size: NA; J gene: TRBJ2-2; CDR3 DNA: TGTGCCAGCAGCATTGGGACAGGGGTCACCGGGGAGCTGTTTTTT; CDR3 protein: CASSIGTGVTGELFF
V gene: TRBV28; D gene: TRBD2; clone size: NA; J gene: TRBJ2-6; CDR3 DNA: TGTGCCAGCAGTTTCCGCGCGGGGGCTGGGGCCAACGTCCTGACTTTC; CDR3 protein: CASSFRAGAGANVLTF
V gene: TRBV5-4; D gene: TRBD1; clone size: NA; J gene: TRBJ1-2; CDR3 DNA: TGTGCCAGCAGTCAGAAACAGGGGAACTATGGCTACACCTTC; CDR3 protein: CASSQKQGNYGYTF
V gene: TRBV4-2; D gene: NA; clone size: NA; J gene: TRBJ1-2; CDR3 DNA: TGTGCCAGCAGCCAAGATATGTATGGCTACACCTTC; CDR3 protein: CASSQDMYGYTF
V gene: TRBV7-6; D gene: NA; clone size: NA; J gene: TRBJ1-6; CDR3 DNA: TGTGCCAGCAGCGTAAACAGGGCGAGCTCCTATAATTCACCCCTCCACTTT; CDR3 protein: CASSVNRASSYNSPLHF
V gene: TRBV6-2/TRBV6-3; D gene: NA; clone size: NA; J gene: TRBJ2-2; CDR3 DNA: TGTGCCAGCAGTTACTACATTAACACCGGGGAGCTGTTTTTT; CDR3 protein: CASSYYINTGELFF
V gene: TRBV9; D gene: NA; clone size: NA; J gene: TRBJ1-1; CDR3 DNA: TGTGCCAGCAGCGCCCAGACGGGGAACACTGAAGCTTTCTTT; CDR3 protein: CASSAQTGNTEAFF
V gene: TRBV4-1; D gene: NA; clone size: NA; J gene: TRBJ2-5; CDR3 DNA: TGCGCCAGCAGCCGAGACTACTCCCAAGAGGCCCAGTACTTC; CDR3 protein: CASSRDYSQEAQYF
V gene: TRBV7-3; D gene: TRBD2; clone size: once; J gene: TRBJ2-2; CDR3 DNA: TGTGCCAGCAGCCCCACTAGCGGGACAGTAACCGGGGAGCTGTTTTTT; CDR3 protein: CASSPTSGTVTGELFF
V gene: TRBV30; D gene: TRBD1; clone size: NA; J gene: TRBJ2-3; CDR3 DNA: TGTGCCTTAGACAGGGACCCCACAGATACGCAGTATTTT; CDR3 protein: CALDRDPTDTQYF
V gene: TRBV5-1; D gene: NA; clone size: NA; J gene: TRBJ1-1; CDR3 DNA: TGCGCCAGCAGCTCAAGGGGGAGGAACACTGAAGCTTTCTTT; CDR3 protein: CASSSRGRNTEAFF
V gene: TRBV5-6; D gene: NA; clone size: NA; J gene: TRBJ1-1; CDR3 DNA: TGTGCCAGCAGCTTCCGGGGGGCTCCACTGAACACTGAAGCTTTCTTT; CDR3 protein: CASSFRGAPLNTEAFF